These T cell receptor beta chains were read from a single sample in a study of graft-versus-host responses after intestinal transplantation. No cognate antigen is known for these TCRs. The table came from immunoSEQ multiplex PCR; TCRdb's copy has only in-frame clones and leaves some out. This sample has about 47,000 clones, with approximately 95% found just once. Sequencing was performed on unstimulated CD8+ T cells sorted from spleen or lymph node cells, taken before transplant. These receptors were taken from a human donor who was the organ donor for an intestinal transplant. Both conserved end residues are part of each CDR3. Fields, in order: D gene, V gene, J gene, clone size, CDR3 protein, CDR3 DNA. The D gene is left open where the match is weak. For some rows the clone size is stated as once, few or many, or as a class when expanded; others skip it.

D: TRBD2
V: TRBV2
J: TRBJ2-1
size: -
CDR3: CASSGLLAGANEQFF
DNA: TGTGCCAGCAGTGGTCTGCTAGCGGGGGCAAATGAGCAGTTCTTC

D: TRBD1
V: TRBV6-5
J: TRBJ2-1
size: -
CDR3: CASATRGQGHNEQFF
DNA: TGTGCCAGCGCGACGAGGGGGCAGGGTCACAATGAGCAGTTCTTC

D: -
V: TRBV9
J: TRBJ1-3
size: -
CDR3: CASRGGNTIYF
DNA: TGTGCCAGCAGAGGTGGAAACACCATATATTTT

D: TRBD2
V: TRBV7-8
J: TRBJ2-3
size: -
CDR3: CASSRAGTSPPDTQYF
DNA: TGTGCCAGCAGCCGGGCCGGGACTAGCCCCCCAGATACGCAGTATTTT

D: -
V: TRBV5-1
J: TRBJ2-3
size: -
CDR3: CASSLMGIARSDTQYF
DNA: TGCGCCAGCAGCTTGATGGGGATTGCACGCTCAGATACGCAGTATTTT

D: TRBD1
V: TRBV4-3
J: TRBJ1-2
size: -
CDR3: CASSQVSSGTDGGYTF
DNA: TGCGCCAGCAGCCAAGTATCTTCCGGGACAGACGGTGGCTACACCTTC

D: TRBD2
V: TRBV7-2
J: TRBJ2-1
size: once
CDR3: CASSLRTSGGNEQFF
DNA: TGTGCCAGCAGCTTAAGGACTAGCGGGGGGAATGAGCAGTTCTTC

D: -
V: TRBV13
J: TRBJ2-3
size: -
CDR3: CASSPRTTDTQYF
DNA: TGTGCCAGCAGCCCACGGACCACAGATACGCAGTATTTT

D: TRBD2
V: TRBV6-5
J: TRBJ2-5
size: once
CDR3: CASSLLAAHQETQYF
DNA: TGTGCCAGCAGTTTGCTAGCGGCCCACCAAGAGACCCAGTACTTC

D: -
V: TRBV4-3
J: TRBJ2-3
size: once
CDR3: CASSPGLTDTQYF
DNA: TGCGCCAGCAGCCCGGGACTTACAGATACGCAGTATTTT

D: -
V: TRBV15
J: TRBJ1-1
size: -
CDR3: CATSRELLGGEAFF
DNA: TGTGCCACCAGCAGGGAGCTTCTAGGGGGTGAAGCTTTCTTT

D: -
V: TRBV7-6
J: TRBJ2-1
size: -
CDR3: CASSLVWGGPSYNEQFF
DNA: TGTGCCAGCAGCTTAGTTTGGGGGGGCCCCTCCTACAATGAGCAGTTCTTC

D: -
V: TRBV7-9
J: TRBJ2-7
size: -
CDR3: CASSLARQGQYF
DNA: TGTGCCAGCAGCTTAGCGCGGCAGGGACAGTACTTC

D: -
V: TRBV18
J: TRBJ1-1
size: -
CDR3: CAGLEITGGAFF
DNA: TGTGCCGGACTCGAAATTACAGGCGGGGCTTTCTTT

D: -
V: TRBV9
J: TRBJ1-3
size: -
CDR3: CASSVAQPGNTIYF
DNA: TGTGCCAGCAGCGTAGCACAGCCTGGAAACACCATATATTTT

D: -
V: TRBV19
J: TRBJ1-1
size: -
CDR3: CASISVGVYTEAFF
DNA: TGTGCCAGTATCTCGGTTGGGGTGTACACTGAAGCTTTCTTT

D: TRBD1
V: TRBV19
J: TRBJ2-7
size: -
CDR3: CASSPGTGYFEQYF
DNA: TGTGCCAGTTCCCCCGGGACAGGGTATTTCGAGCAGTACTTC